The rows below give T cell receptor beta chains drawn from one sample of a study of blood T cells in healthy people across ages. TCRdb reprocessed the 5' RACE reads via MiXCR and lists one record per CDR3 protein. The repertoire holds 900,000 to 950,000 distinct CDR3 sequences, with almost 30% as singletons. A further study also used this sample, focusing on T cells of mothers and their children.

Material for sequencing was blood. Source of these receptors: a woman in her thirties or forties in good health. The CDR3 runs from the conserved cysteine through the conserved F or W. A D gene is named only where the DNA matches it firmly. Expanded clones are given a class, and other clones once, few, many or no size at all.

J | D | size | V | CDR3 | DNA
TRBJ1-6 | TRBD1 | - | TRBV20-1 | CSARDQVGTGNNSPLHF | TGCAGTGCTAGAGATCAGGTGGGGACAGGGAACAATTCACCCCTCCACTTT
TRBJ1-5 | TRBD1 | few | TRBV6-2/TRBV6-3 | CASDMDRVNQPQHF | TGTGCCAGCGACATGGACAGGGTCAATCAGCCCCAGCATTTT
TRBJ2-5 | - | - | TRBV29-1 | CSVPAEKGSKGYNEQYF | TGCAGCGTTCCGGCCGAAAAGGGGAGTAAGGGCTACAATGAGCAGTACTTC
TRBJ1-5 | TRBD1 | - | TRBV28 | CASKLSDRGNQPQHF | TGTGCCAGCAAGCTCTCGGACAGGGGAAATCAGCCCCAGCATTTT
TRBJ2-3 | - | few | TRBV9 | CASSVALLDTQYF | TGTGCCAGCAGCGTAGCATTACTCGATACGCAGTATTTT
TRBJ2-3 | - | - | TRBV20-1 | CSARRQSSTDTQYF | TGCAGTGCTAGGAGGCAGTCTAGCACAGATACGCAGTATTTT
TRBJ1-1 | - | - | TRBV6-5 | CASSFLGRAGTEAFF | TGTGCCAGCAGCTTCCTTGGAAGGGCTGGGACTGAAGCTTTCTTT
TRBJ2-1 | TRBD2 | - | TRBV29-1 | CSVSLRGGNEQFF | TGCAGCGTTTCCTTGCGGGGGGGCAATGAGCAGTTCTTC
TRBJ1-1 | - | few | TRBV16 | CASSQSLGGTEAFF | TGTGCCAGCAGCCAATCGTTGGGGGGTACTGAAGCTTTCTTT
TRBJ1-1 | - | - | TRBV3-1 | CASSQSRGGNTEAFF | TGTGCCAGCAGCCAGAGTCGGGGAGGGAACACTGAAGCTTTCTTT
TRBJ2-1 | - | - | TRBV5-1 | CASSFGSAGNEQFF | TGCGCCAGCAGCTTTGGGTCAGCAGGCAATGAGCAGTTCTTC
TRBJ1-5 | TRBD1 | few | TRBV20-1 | CSATTGFQPQHF | TGCAGTGCGACGACAGGGTTCCAGCCCCAGCATTTT
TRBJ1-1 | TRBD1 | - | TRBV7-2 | CASSLASNRGAFF | TGTGCCAGCAGCTTAGCGAGTAACAGGGGGGCTTTCTTT
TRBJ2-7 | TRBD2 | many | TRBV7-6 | CASSSAGVEQYF | TGTGCCAGCAGCTCGGCGGGGGTCGAGCAGTACTTC
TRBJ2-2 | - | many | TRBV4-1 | CASSQDLTAPGELFF | TGCGCCAGCAGCCAAGATCTTACCGCCCCCGGGGAGCTGTTTTTT
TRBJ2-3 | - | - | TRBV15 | CATSRDRRGTDTQYF | TGTGCCACCAGCAGAGATCGACGGGGGACAGATACGCAGTATTTT
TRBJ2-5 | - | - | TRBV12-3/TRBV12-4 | CASGGTAQETQYF | TGTGCCAGCGGGGGGACGGCCCAAGAGACCCAGTACTTC
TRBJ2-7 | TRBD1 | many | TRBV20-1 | CSAPGGGQGWSGQYF | TGCAGTGCTCCCGGGGGGGGACAGGGGTGGAGTGGGCAGTACTTC
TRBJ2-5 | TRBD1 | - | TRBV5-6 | CASSLLGQGGQGTQYF | TGCGCCAGCAGCTTGCTTGGACAGGGAGGTCAAGGGACCCAGTACTTC
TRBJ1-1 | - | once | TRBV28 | CASGNRVLYTEAFF | TGTGCCAGCGGTAACAGGGTCTTGTACACTGAAGCTTTCTTT
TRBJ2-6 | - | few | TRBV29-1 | CSVGTGGISGANVLTF | TGCAGCGTTGGGACAGGAGGGATCTCAGGGGCCAACGTCCTGACTTTC
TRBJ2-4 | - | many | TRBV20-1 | CSATENIQYF | TGCAGTGCTACGGAAAACATTCAGTACTTC
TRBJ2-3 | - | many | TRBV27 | CASRQETGTSTDTQYF | TGTGCCAGCAGACAGGAGACAGGAACTAGCACAGATACGCAGTATTTT
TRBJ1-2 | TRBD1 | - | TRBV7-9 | CASTNDPGTGDNYGYTF | TGTGCCAGCACGAATGACCCCGGGACAGGGGACAACTATGGCTACACCTTC
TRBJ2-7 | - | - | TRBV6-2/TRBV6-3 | CASTGLSEQYF | TGTGCCAGCACCGGGCTTTCCGAGCAGTACTTC
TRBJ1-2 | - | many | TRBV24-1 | CATSDGGPNYGYTF | TGTGCCACCAGTGATGGGGGACCTAACTATGGCTACACCTTC
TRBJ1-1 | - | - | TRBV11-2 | CASSLVSRAPEAFF | TGTGCCAGCAGCTTAGTTTCCAGGGCGCCTGAAGCTTTCTTT
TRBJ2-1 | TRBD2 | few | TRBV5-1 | CASSLRAGGGDEQFF | TGCGCCAGCAGCTTGCGCGCGGGGGGAGGGGATGAGCAGTTCTTC
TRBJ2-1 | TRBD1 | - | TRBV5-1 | CASSFRDRAANEQFF | TGCGCCAGCAGCTTCCGGGACAGGGCGGCCAATGAGCAGTTCTTC
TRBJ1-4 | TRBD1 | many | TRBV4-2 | CASSQDGTGDNEKLFF | TGTGCCAGCAGCCAAGATGGGACAGGGGATAATGAAAAACTGTTTTTT
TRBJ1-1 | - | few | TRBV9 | CASSVDYSTEAFF | TGTGCCAGCAGCGTAGATTACAGCACTGAAGCTTTCTTT
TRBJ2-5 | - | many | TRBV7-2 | CASSKPAKETQYF | TGTGCCAGCAGTAAGCCAGCAAAAGAGACCCAGTACTTC
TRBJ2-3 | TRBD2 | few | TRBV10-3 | CAISVGRGGPNTQYF | TGTGCCATCAGTGTGGGGCGGGGGGGCCCGAATACGCAGTATTTT
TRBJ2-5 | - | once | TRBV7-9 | CASSTSSGSLGPQETQYF | TGTGCCAGCAGCACCTCCTCCGGGTCCCTGGGGCCTCAAGAGACCCAGTACTTC
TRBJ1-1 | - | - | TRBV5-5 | CASSLNPQGGGVNTEAFF | TGTGCCAGCAGCTTGAACCCCCAGGGAGGGGGAGTGAACACTGAAGCTTTCTTT
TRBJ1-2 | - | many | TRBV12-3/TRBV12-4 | CASSLTLGDNRGYTF | TGTGCCAGCAGTTTAACCCTTGGGGACAATCGTGGCTACACCTTC
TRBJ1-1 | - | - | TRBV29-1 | CSVLDTGQNTEAFF | TGCAGCGTTCTCGATACAGGGCAGAACACTGAAGCTTTCTTT
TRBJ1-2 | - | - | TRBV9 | CASSETPGPHPNYGYTF | TGTGCCAGCAGCGAAACTCCCGGGCCCCACCCTAACTATGGCTACACCTTC
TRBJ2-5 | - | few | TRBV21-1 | CASSKGQLQETQYF | TGTGCCAGCAGCAAGGGACAGCTCCAAGAGACCCAGTACTTC
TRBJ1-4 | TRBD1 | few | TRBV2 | CASSDLRQGAKISEKLFF | TGTGCCAGCAGTGATTTGAGACAGGGGGCGAAAATTAGTGAAAAACTGTTTTTT
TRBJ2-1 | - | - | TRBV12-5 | CASGLVLGQGLNEQFF | TGTGCTAGTGGTTTGGTACTTGGGCAGGGGCTCAATGAGCAGTTCTTC
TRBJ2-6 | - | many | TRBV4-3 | CASSLFRVTGANVLTF | TGCGCCAGCAGCCTCTTCAGGGTAACCGGGGCCAACGTCCTGACTTTC
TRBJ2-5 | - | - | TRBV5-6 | CASSLIGGGAQETQYF | TGTGCCAGCAGCTTGATCGGGGGTGGCGCCCAAGAGACCCAGTACTTC
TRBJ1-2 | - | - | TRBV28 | CASRQNSEGYTF | TGTGCCAGCAGACAAAATTCGGAAGGCTACACCTTC
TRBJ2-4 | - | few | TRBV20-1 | CSALNGGERMDIQYF | TGCAGTGCCCTAAACGGGGGCGAACGAATGGACATTCAGTACTTC
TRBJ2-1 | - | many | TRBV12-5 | CASAPLSTQYNEQFF | TGTGCTAGTGCCCCCCTTTCCACTCAGTACAATGAGCAGTTCTTC
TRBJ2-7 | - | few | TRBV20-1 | CSARPAGALYEQYF | TGCAGTGCCCGCCCCGCGGGGGCCCTCTACGAGCAGTACTTC
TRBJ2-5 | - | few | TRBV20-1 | CSARVPGSPTGQETQYF | TGCAGTGCTAGAGTCCCAGGCTCACCCACTGGCCAAGAGACCCAGTACTTC